A selection of T cell receptor beta chains follows, all from one sample in a study of identical twins. TCRdb re-called the 5' RACE reads through MiXCR, storing one row per CDR3 protein. The data contain some 900,000 distinct CDR3 sequences, roughly an eighth of them singletons. The sample was also reused in another study, on yellow fever vaccine responses in identical twins.

Sequencing was done on a sample of PBMCs. The receptors come from a young woman in good health. The CDR3 runs from the conserved cysteine through the conserved F or W. D genes are given only for firm matches. Expanded clones get a size class; other rows say once, few or many, or leave the size out.

TRBD1 | TRBJ2-5 | TRBV7-6 | few | TGTGCCAGCAGCTTAGATACAGGGGGGGAGACCCAGTACTTC | CASSLDTGGETQYF
TRBD2 | TRBJ2-7 | TRBV6-1 | . | TGTGCTACCCGGGCTAGCGGAACCTACGAGCAGTACTTC | CATRASGTYEQYF
. | TRBJ2-3 | TRBV29-1 | . | TGCAGCGTTGACGTAGGGGGGCACACAGATACGCAGTATTTT | CSVDVGGHTDTQYF
. | TRBJ2-3 | TRBV6-5 | . | TGTGCCAGCAGTTACGGTCATTGGGGGGTCGGCACAGATACGCAGTATTTT | CASSYGHWGVGTDTQYF
TRBD2 | TRBJ2-1 | TRBV3-1 | . | TGTGCCAGCAGCCAAGTAGCGGGGGCTCTGAATGAGCAGTTCTTC | CASSQVAGALNEQFF
TRBD2 | TRBJ2-3 | TRBV20-1 | . | TGCAGTGCTAGAGGGTGGACTAGCGGGGTTCGGACAGATACGCAGTATTTT | CSARGWTSGVRTDTQYF
. | TRBJ1-2 | TRBV24-1 | . | TGTGCCACCAGTGATTTAAGCGGAGGGGTCTATGGCTACACCTTC | CATSDLSGGVYGYTF
. | TRBJ2-2 | TRBV6-5 | few | TGTGCCAGCAGTTACTCGAGTCAGGGGTATGCCGGGGAGCTGTTTTTT | CASSYSSQGYAGELFF
. | TRBJ2-1 | TRBV5-1 | many | TGCGCCAGCACGGAGCCCTCCTACAATGAGCAGTTCTTC | CASTEPSYNEQFF
TRBD2 | TRBJ2-5 | TRBV25-1 | few | TGTGCCAGCAGGGGGGGGGTAGGGGAGACCCAGTACTTC | CASRGGVGETQYF
TRBD1 | TRBJ1-2 | TRBV28 | . | TGTGCCAGCAGACTCCGCGGACAGGGAAACTATGGCTACACCTTC | CASRLRGQGNYGYTF
. | TRBJ2-6 | TRBV12-3/TRBV12-4 | once | TGTGCCAGCAGTTTTAGGTCCCAAAGCTCTGGGGCCAACGTCCTGACTTTC | CASSFRSQSSGANVLTF
. | TRBJ2-3 | TRBV5-1 | few | TGCGCCAGCAGCTTCGGCGGGCCAACCCTAACAGATACGCAGTATTTT | CASSFGGPTLTDTQYF
. | TRBJ1-5 | TRBV15 | few | TGTGCCACCAGCACACAGGGCGGGGGGCCCCAGCATTTT | CATSTQGGGPQHF
TRBD1 | TRBJ1-1 | TRBV7-9 | . | TGTGCCAGCAGTCTCAAGGGGGCGAACACTGAAGCTTTCTTT | CASSLKGANTEAFF
TRBD1 | TRBJ1-6 | TRBV4-1 | . | TGCGCCAGCAGCCAAGAGTCAGGGGGCGTAGTTTCACCCCTCCACTTT | CASSQESGGVVSPLHF
. | TRBJ2-1 | TRBV5-5 | . | TGTGCCAGCAGCTTTACGGCGGGGAGCTCCTACAATGAGCAGTTCTTC | CASSFTAGSSYNEQFF
. | TRBJ2-1 | TRBV7-9 | few | TGTGCCAGCACCCTCGGTGGCGGGGGCGCTGAGCAGTTCTTC | CASTLGGGGAEQFF
. | TRBJ2-6 | TRBV12-3/TRBV12-4 | . | TGTGCCAGCAGCCTCGAAGGGGTAACCGGGGCCAACGTCCTGACTTTC | CASSLEGVTGANVLTF
TRBD2 | TRBJ2-1 | TRBV27 | few | TGTGCCAGCAATTTAGCGGGGGGAGATGAGCAGTTCTTC | CASNLAGGDEQFF
TRBD1 | TRBJ2-3 | TRBV5-1 | few | TGCGCCAGCAGTTTATCCGGGACAGGGATCACAGATACGCAGTATTTT | CASSLSGTGITDTQYF
TRBD2 | TRBJ2-3 | TRBV2 | . | TGTGCCAGCAGTGACGCCAGCGGGGGGGTTGCGGATACGCAGTATTTT | CASSDASGGVADTQYF
. | TRBJ2-2 | TRBV12-3/TRBV12-4 | few | TGTGCCAGCAGCCTTGAAGGAACAGTGAACACCGGGGAGCTGTTTTTT | CASSLEGTVNTGELFF
. | TRBJ2-2 | TRBV28 | . | TGTGCCAGCAGTCCGGGACAGACTAGGACCGGGGAGCTGTTTTTT | CASSPGQTRTGELFF
. | TRBJ2-1 | TRBV21-1 | many | TGTGCCAGCAGCACTTACCTGGCCGGGACTAGCGGGAGGAGAAACAATGAGCAGTTCTTC | CASSTYLAGTSGRRNNEQFF
TRBD1 | TRBJ1-1 | TRBV6-1 | many | TGTGCCAGCAGGGGACAGGGGAAGAACACTGAAGCTTTCTTT | CASRGQGKNTEAFF
. | TRBJ2-5 | TRBV24-1 | many | TGTGCCACCAGTGATTTTTCAGAGACCCAGTACTTC | CATSDFSETQYF
. | TRBJ2-1 | TRBV12-3/TRBV12-4 | few | TGTGCCAGCAGTTTAGGTGCCTGGGGGGACAATGAGCAGTTCTTC | CASSLGAWGDNEQFF
. | TRBJ1-4 | TRBV7-9 | many | TGTGCCAGCAGCTTCACCTCGTGGGGGGAGGAAAAACTGTTTTTT | CASSFTSWGEEKLFF
. | TRBJ1-4 | TRBV12-3/TRBV12-4 | many | TGTGCCAGCAGGGAAGGCGGGGCCAGTGAAAAACTGTTTTTT | CASREGGASEKLFF
. | TRBJ1-3 | TRBV18 | . | TGTGCCAGCTCACCTAGTGCCCTTGCTGGAAACACCATATATTTT | CASSPSALAGNTIYF
. | TRBJ2-3 | TRBV14 | . | TGTGCCAGCAGTCAGATCCCTTCACGGCCGGGAGATACGCAGTATTTT | CASSQIPSRPGDTQYF
TRBD2 | TRBJ2-3 | TRBV12-3/TRBV12-4 | . | TGTGCCAGCAGTTGGACTAGTTCGTCGGCGGATACGCAGTATTTT | CASSWTSSSADTQYF
. | TRBJ1-1 | TRBV29-1 | few | TGCAGCGTTGTTACGACGCTAGGATTAAATACTGAAGCTTTCTTT | CSVVTTLGLNTEAFF
. | TRBJ2-1 | TRBV27 | . | TGTGCCAGCAGTCCCATATATGTTCGGACCGACAATGAGCAGTTCTTC | CASSPIYVRTDNEQFF
TRBD1 | TRBJ1-3 | TRBV13 | . | TGTGCCAGCAGCGCACAGGGGGCGAAGGGAAACACCATATATTTT | CASSAQGAKGNTIYF
. | TRBJ2-1 | TRBV10-3 | few | TGTGCCATCAGTGTAGGGGGGGCCGGGGATGAGCAGTTCTTC | CAISVGGAGDEQFF
TRBD2 | TRBJ2-5 | TRBV10-3 | . | TGTGCCACGGGCGGGGGAAGCCAAGAGACCCAGTACTTC | CATGGGSQETQYF
. | TRBJ1-1 | TRBV3-1 | . | TGTGCCAGCAGCCCAGGGTCCTACGGCAACACTGAAGCTTTCTTT | CASSPGSYGNTEAFF
. | TRBJ2-4 | TRBV20-1 | . | TGCAGTGCCAGTCACAACATTCAGTACTTC | CSASHNIQYF
TRBD1 | TRBJ2-2 | TRBV19 | . | TGTGCCAGTAGTACCCGACAGGGCTTAGGGGAGCTGTTTTTT | CASSTRQGLGELFF
. | TRBJ1-1 | TRBV12-3/TRBV12-4 | many | TGTGCCAGCAGCTCCCCCGGCCAGGTAAGGCCAGAAGCTTTCTTT | CASSSPGQVRPEAFF